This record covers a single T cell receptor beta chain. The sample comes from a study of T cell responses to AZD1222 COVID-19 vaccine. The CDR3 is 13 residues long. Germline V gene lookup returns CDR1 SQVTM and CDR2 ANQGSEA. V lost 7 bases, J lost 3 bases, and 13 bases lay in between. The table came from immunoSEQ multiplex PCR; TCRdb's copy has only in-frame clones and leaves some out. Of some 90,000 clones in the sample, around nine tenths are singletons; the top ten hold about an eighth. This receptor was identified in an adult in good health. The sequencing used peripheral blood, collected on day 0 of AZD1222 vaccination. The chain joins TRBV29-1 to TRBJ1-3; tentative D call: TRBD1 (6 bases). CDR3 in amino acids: CSGSRGNGNTIYF. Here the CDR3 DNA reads TGCAGCGGCAGTAGGGGGAATGGAAACACCATATATTTT.